This T cell receptor (beta chain) was sequenced in a study of PD-1 blockade in classical Hodgkin lymphoma. Study-wide points: The study found complete responders had baseline diversity similar to newly diagnosed patients. Nivolumab initiated under 1 year post-ASCT led to patient exclusion.

Following autologous stem cell transplantation, relapse occurred in every patient, and exposure to brentuximab vedotin varied. V was pared by 3 bases and J by 2 bases, with 6 bases of the junction left unmatched. CDR1 and CDR2 from the germline V gene are SGHAT and FQDESV (reference sequence). This CDR3 is built from 17 residues. Using immunoSEQ multiplex PCR, the repertoire was profiled, and TCRdb retains in-frame clones only, with some absent. The sample carries some 90,000 clones, around 90% recorded once. On this clone: Its antigen is unknown.

The rearrangement joins TRBV11-1 to TRBJ1-4; 10 bases line up with TRBD1. The sample in question was peripheral blood mononuclear cells (PBMCs), obtained before the second cycle of nivolumab. The clonotype comes from a human donor with classical Hodgkin lymphoma. CDR3 bases: TGTGCCAGCAGCTTCGACAGGGGGCGTACGACTAATGAAAAACTGTTTTTT. This codes for CASSFDRGRTTNEKLFF.